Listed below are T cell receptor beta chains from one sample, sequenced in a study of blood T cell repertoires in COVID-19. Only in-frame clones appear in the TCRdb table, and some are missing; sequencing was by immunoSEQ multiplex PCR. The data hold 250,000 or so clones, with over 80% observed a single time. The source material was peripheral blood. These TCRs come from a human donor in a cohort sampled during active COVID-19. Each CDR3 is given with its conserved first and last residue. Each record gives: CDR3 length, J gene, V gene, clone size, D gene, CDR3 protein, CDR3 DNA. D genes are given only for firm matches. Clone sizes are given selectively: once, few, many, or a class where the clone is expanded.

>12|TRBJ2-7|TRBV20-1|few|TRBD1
CSAGAGGREQYF
TGCAGTGCTGGTGCAGGGGGTCGGGAGCAGTACTTC
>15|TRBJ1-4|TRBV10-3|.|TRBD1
CARGQGISTNEKLFF
TGTGCCAGGGGACAGGGAATTTCAACTAATGAAAAACTGTTTTTT
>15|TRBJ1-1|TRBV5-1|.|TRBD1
CASSPDRGGNTEAFF
TGCGCCAGCAGCCCGGACAGGGGAGGGAACACTGAAGCTTTCTTT
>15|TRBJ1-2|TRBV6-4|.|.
CASSDSKSGFGGYTF
TGTGCCAGCAGTGACTCGAAGTCAGGGTTCGGTGGCTACACCTTC
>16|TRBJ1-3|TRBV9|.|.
CASSAHSLGGGNTIYF
TGTGCCAGCAGCGCCCATTCGCTAGGGGGAGGAAACACCATATATTTT
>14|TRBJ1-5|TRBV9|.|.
CASSDGGINQPQHF
TGTGCCAGCAGCGACGGGGGGATTAATCAGCCCCAGCATTTT
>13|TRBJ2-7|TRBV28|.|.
CASSDGVRDEQYF
TGTGCCAGCAGCGACGGGGTTCGGGACGAGCAGTACTTC
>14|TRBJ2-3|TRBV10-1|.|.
CASSESASTDTQYF
TGCGCCAGCAGTGAGTCGGCCAGCACAGATACGCAGTATTTT
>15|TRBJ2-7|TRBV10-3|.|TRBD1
CAISDGDRVTYEQYF
TGTGCCATCAGTGATGGGGACAGGGTTACCTACGAGCAGTACTTC
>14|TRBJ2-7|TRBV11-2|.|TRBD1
CASSPPTGGYEQYF
TGTGCCAGCAGCCCACCGACAGGGGGCTACGAGCAGTACTTC
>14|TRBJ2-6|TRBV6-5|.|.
CASGSGSGANVLTF
TGTGCCAGCGGATCAGGTTCTGGGGCCAACGTCCTGACTTTC
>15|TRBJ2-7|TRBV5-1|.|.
CASSLAVSNPHEQYF
TGCGCCAGCAGCTTGGCCGTCTCTAACCCCCACGAGCAGTACTTC
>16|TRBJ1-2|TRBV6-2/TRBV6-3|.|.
CASSYSSLLGARGYTF
TGTGCCAGCAGTTACTCGAGCCTCCTGGGGGCACGAGGCTACACCTTC
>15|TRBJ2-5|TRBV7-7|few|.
CASSPTQGGGETQYF
TGTGCTAGCAGCCCGACTCAGGGGGGAGGAGAGACCCAGTACTTC
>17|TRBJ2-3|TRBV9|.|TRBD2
CASSVDPGLAGTDTQYF
TGTGCCAGCAGCGTAGACCCGGGACTAGCGGGCACAGATACGCAGTATTTT
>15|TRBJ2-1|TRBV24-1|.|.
CATSDSRVSYNEQFF
TGTGCCACCAGTGATTCTCGGGTCTCCTACAATGAGCAGTTCTTC
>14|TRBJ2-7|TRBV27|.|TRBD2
CASSPSGSKDEQYF
TGTGCCAGCAGCCCGAGCGGGAGTAAGGACGAGCAGTACTTC
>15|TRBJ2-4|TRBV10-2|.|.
CASSEPGLGGNIQYF
TGCGCCAGCAGTGAGCCGGGACTTGGCGGGAACATTCAGTACTTC
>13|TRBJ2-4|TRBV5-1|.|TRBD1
CASSYRQGDIQYF
TGCGCCAGCAGCTATAGACAGGGGGACATTCAGTACTTC
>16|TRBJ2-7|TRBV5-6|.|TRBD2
CASSHLAGGTLYEQYF
TGTGCCAGCAGCCACCTAGCGGGGGGGACCCTCTACGAGCAGTACTTC
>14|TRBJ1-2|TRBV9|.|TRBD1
CASSLDRGRGGYTF
TGTGCCAGCAGCCTGGACAGGGGGCGAGGAGGCTACACCTTC
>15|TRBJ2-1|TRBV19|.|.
CASTAGDFRPDEQFF
TGTGCCAGTACCGCTGGGGACTTCCGACCGGATGAGCAGTTCTTC
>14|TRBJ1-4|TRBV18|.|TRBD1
CASSPFDRDGKLFF
TGTGCCAGCTCACCCTTCGACAGGGATGGAAAACTGTTTTTT
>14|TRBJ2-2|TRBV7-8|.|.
CASSSGSDTGELFF
TGTGCCAGCAGCTCGGGGTCAGACACCGGGGAGCTGTTTTTT
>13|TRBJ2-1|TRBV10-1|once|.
CASSPGQGNEQFF
TGCGCCAGCAGCCCGGGACAAGGCAATGAGCAGTTCTTC
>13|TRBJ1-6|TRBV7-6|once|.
CASSSVGGAPLHF
TGTGCCAGCAGCTCCGTGGGGGGTGCACCCCTCCACTTT
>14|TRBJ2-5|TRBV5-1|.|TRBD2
CASSNPGLEETQYF
TGCGCCAGCAGCAATCCGGGACTAGAAGAGACCCAGTACTTC
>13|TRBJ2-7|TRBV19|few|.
CASSGSGFLEQYF
TGTGCCAGTAGTGGATCAGGCTTCTTGGAGCAGTACTTC
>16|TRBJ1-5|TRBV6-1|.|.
CASSVELASFNQPQHF
TGTGCCAGCAGTGTGGAGTTGGCATCGTTCAATCAGCCCCAGCATTTT
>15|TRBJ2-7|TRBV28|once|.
CASSTHSSTGSEQYF
TGTGCCAGCAGTACCCACTCCTCGACAGGTAGCGAGCAGTACTTC
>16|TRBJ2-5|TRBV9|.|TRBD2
CASSVEGGAFHETQYF
TGTGCCAGCAGCGTAGAGGGAGGGGCGTTCCACGAGACCCAGTACTTC
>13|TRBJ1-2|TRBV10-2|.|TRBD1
CASRVGTEDGYTF
TGCGCCAGCAGGGTAGGGACAGAAGATGGCTACACCTTC
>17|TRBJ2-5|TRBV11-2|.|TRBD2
CASSSDLTSGRGETQYF
TGTGCCAGCAGCTCTGATTTGACTAGCGGGAGAGGAGAGACCCAGTACTTC
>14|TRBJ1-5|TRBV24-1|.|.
CATSDLPRSQPQHF
TGTGCCACCAGTGATTTGCCGAGGAGTCAGCCCCAGCATTTT
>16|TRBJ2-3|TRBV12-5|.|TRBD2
CASGLGLAGGGDTQYF
TGTGCTAGTGGTTTGGGACTAGCGGGGGGTGGAGATACGCAGTATTTT
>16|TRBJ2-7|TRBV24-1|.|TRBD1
CATSDWDRDPSCEQYF
TGTGCCACCAGTGACTGGGACAGGGATCCTTCTTGCGAGCAGTACTTC
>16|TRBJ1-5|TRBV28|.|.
CASSTRSWTGNQPQHF
TGTGCCAGCAGTACCCGGAGTTGGACTGGCAATCAGCCCCAGCATTTT
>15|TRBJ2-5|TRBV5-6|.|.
CASSLYDAGGETQYF
TGTGCCAGCAGCTTATATGACGCGGGCGGTGAGACCCAGTACTTC
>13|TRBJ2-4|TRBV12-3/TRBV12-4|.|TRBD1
CASRPGTVDIQYF
TGTGCCAGCAGGCCCGGGACAGTCGACATTCAGTACTTC
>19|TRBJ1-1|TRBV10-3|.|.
CAISEQSGLQAGANTEAFF
TGTGCCATCAGTGAGCAAAGTGGACTCCAGGCGGGGGCTAACACTGAAGCTTTCTTT
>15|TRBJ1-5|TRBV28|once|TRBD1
CASSSGQGITQPQHF
TGTGCCAGCAGTTCGGGACAGGGAATTACTCAGCCCCAGCATTTT
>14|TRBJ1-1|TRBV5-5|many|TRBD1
CASSRQGGLAEAFF
TGTGCCAGCAGCCGTCAGGGGGGACTTGCTGAAGCTTTCTTT
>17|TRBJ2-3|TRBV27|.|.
CASSFLRLDTRLDTQYF
TGTGCCAGCAGTTTCCTTCGGCTGGACACGAGGTTGGATACGCAGTATTTT
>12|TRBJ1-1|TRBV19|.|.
CASSFVNTEAFF
TGTGCCAGTAGTTTTGTAAACACTGAAGCTTTCTTT
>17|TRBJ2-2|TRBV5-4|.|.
CASSGERGLRPIRELFF
TGTGCCAGCAGCGGTGAAAGGGGTTTGCGGCCTATCAGAGAGCTGTTTTTT
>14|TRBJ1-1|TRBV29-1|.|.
CSVEAVIGGTEAFF
TGCAGCGTTGAAGCAGTGATAGGGGGCACTGAAGCTTTCTTT